This T cell receptor beta chain was profiled in a study of blood T cell repertoires in COVID-19. At the level of the study: PBMCs, B-cell-depleted T cells, or T cells provided the cDNA or gDNA that made up the material.

This CDR3 spans 14 amino acids. Deletions cut 4 bases from V and 8 bases from J, with 17 bases between. Germline lookup yields CDR1 SGHVS and CDR2 FQNEAQ. Enrolled during active infection, Seattle patients were then followed longitudinally. This table comes from immunoSEQ multiplex PCR, and its TCRdb copy is limited to in-frame clones, with some not included. This repertoire shows approximately 350,000 clones, more than 70% found once; its top ten account for around 3%. The chain recombines TRBV7-8 with TRBJ1-2, with D possibly being TRBD1 (5 bases). Sequenced: peripheral blood. The source of this sequence is a woman under 40 with COVID-19, enrolled during active disease. The CDR3 bases are TGTGCCAGCAGCTCGCGGGACTTTCCGCAGGGCTACACCTTC. As protein: CASSSRDFPQGYTF.